These T cell receptor beta chains were read from a single sample in a study of blood T cell repertoires in COVID-19. The assay was immunoSEQ multiplex PCR, and TCRdb's table has in-frame clones only and misses some. This sample has 300,000 or so clones, with roughly 86% found just once. The sequenced sample consisted of peripheral blood. The receptors shown here come from a woman in her 50s with acute or convalescent COVID-19. CDR3s include the opening cysteine and the closing phenylalanine or tryptophan. A D gene is named only where the DNA matches it firmly. Some rows mark clone size as missing; the rest say once, few, many or name a class of expanded clone.

d_call,v_call,clone_size,j_call,cdr3_nt,cdr3_aa
.,TRBV10-2,few,TRBJ2-7,TGCGCCAGCAGTGAGGCAGGGAAATACGAGCAGTACTTC,CASSEAGKYEQYF
.,TRBV25-1,.,TRBJ1-1,TGTGCCAGCAGTGGATACAGGAACACTGAAGCTTTCTTT,CASSGYRNTEAFF
TRBD2,TRBV28,.,TRBJ2-1,TGTGCCAGCAAGGGAGCGGGAGAAGTAGATGAGCAGTTCTTC,CASKGAGEVDEQFF
TRBD2,TRBV7-6,.,TRBJ2-3,TGTGCCAGCAGCTTAGCGTTTGGGACTAGCGGGAGACTTGATACGCAGTATTTT,CASSLAFGTSGRLDTQYF
.,TRBV7-3,many,TRBJ2-3,TGTGCCAGCAGCTCGAGGCGAGCATCAGATACGCAGTATTTT,CASSSRRASDTQYF
.,TRBV18,once,TRBJ1-2,TGTGCCAGCTCGCGAGGGGGTAACTATGGCTACACCTTC,CASSRGGNYGYTF
TRBD1,TRBV5-4,.,TRBJ2-7,TGTGCCAGCAGCAACAGGGGAAGGTACGAGCAGTACTTC,CASSNRGRYEQYF
TRBD1,TRBV27,.,TRBJ1-1,TGTGCCAGCAGTCAAGGGCCGGGACAGGGTAACACTGAAGCTTTCTTT,CASSQGPGQGNTEAFF
TRBD1,TRBV9,.,TRBJ1-2,TGTGCCAGCAGACCAGGGGGGTCTGACTATGGCTACACCTTC,CASRPGGSDYGYTF
.,TRBV5-1,.,TRBJ2-7,TGCGCCAGCAGCTTGAACGGCCTTGGAGCCTACGAGCAGTACTTC,CASSLNGLGAYEQYF
.,TRBV19,.,TRBJ1-1,TGTGCCAGTAGTCCCCGTGAGATGAACACTGAAGCTTTCTTT,CASSPREMNTEAFF
TRBD2,TRBV28,.,TRBJ2-3,TGTGCCAGCAGTTTTTCCTTTTCTAGCGGGAGTACAGATACGCAGTATTTT,CASSFSFSSGSTDTQYF
.,TRBV28,.,TRBJ1-2,TGTGCCAGCAGTTCGTACGGGTCGGGGGAATCAGGCTATGGCTACACCTTC,CASSSYGSGESGYGYTF
.,TRBV29-1,once,TRBJ1-4,TGCAGCGTTGACATGGGCAGGGCCGGGGAAAAACTGTTTTTT,CSVDMGRAGEKLFF
TRBD1,TRBV4-1,.,TRBJ2-7,TGCGCCAGCAGCCAAGCCTCCGGGACAGGGTGGTACGAGCAGTACTTC,CASSQASGTGWYEQYF
.,TRBV6-5,.,TRBJ2-1,TGTGCCAGCAGTCCCCAGGTTCGCTACAATGAGCAGTTCTTC,CASSPQVRYNEQFF
TRBD1,TRBV19,.,TRBJ1-1,TGTGCCACCCATAGGGACAGTTGGAACACTGAAGCTTTCTTT,CATHRDSWNTEAFF
.,TRBV5-1,.,TRBJ2-3,TGCGCCAGCAGCTTGGAGCCGTTGGGGGGGCGACGCACAGATACGCAGTATTTT,CASSLEPLGGRRTDTQYF
.,TRBV30,.,TRBJ1-1,TGTGCCTGGAGCAGGGACACCGGGAACACTGAAGCTTTCTTT,CAWSRDTGNTEAFF
.,TRBV6-2/TRBV6-3,.,TRBJ2-3,TGTGCCAGCAGTTACTACAGGGCCGACCCGAATACGCAGTATTTT,CASSYYRADPNTQYF
TRBD1,TRBV3-1/TRBV3-2,few,TRBJ1-1,TGTGCCAGCAGCCACACCGGACAGGGGACCACTGAAGCTTTCTTT,CASSHTGQGTTEAFF
TRBD2,TRBV10-3,.,TRBJ2-1,TGTGCCATTTCTGACCTAGCGGGGACCTACAATGAGCAGTTCTTC,CAISDLAGTYNEQFF
TRBD2,TRBV4-1,.,TRBJ2-7,TGCGCCAGCAGCCAAGCCGGGACTAGCGGGACCTACGAGCAGTACTTC,CASSQAGTSGTYEQYF
.,TRBV24-1,.,TRBJ1-2,TGTGCCACCAGTGGACGGGGATTTGACTATGGCTACACCTTC,CATSGRGFDYGYTF
.,TRBV11-2,.,TRBJ2-1,TGTGCCAGCAGCTTCCCGAACATGTGGAATGAGCAGTTCTTC,CASSFPNMWNEQFF
.,TRBV9,.,TRBJ2-7,TGTGCCAGCAGCGTAGTGCTGCGGTTCTCCTACGAGCAGTACTTC,CASSVVLRFSYEQYF
TRBD1,TRBV24-1,.,TRBJ1-4,TGTGCCACCAGTGAAAACAATAGGGACAGGGGGTTGGTTAATGAAAAACTGTTTTTT,CATSENNRDRGLVNEKLFF
.,TRBV5-1,.,TRBJ2-5,TGCGCCAGCAGCTTACGACCGGGGTTCCAAGAGACCCAGTACTTC,CASSLRPGFQETQYF
.,TRBV28,once,TRBJ2-7,TGTGCCAGCAGTGTCCTAGGGACTTTAAAACCCTACGAGCAGTACTTC,CASSVLGTLKPYEQYF
.,TRBV27,few,TRBJ1-6,TGTGCCAGCAGTCCTCAGCGGGGCGGATACTATAATTCACCCCTCCACTTT,CASSPQRGGYYNSPLHF
TRBD2,TRBV9,.,TRBJ2-1,TGTGCCAGCAGCGTAGGAGCGGGAGCATACAATGAGCAGTTCTTC,CASSVGAGAYNEQFF
TRBD1,TRBV24-1,.,TRBJ2-2,TGTGCCACGACGGGACAGGGGAACACCGGGGAGCTGTTTTTT,CATTGQGNTGELFF
.,TRBV7-2,.,TRBJ1-4,TGTGCCAGCAGCGGCACCGTGGGGCTAGGGGAAAAACTGTTTTTT,CASSGTVGLGEKLFF
TRBD1,TRBV27,.,TRBJ2-7,TGTGCCAGCAGTTTTGGGACAGGGGGCTACGAGCAGTACTTC,CASSFGTGGYEQYF